Listed here are 19 T cell receptor beta chains from one sample, sequenced in a study of blood T cell repertoires in COVID-19 (dated by TCRdb to the early 2020s). To prepare the library, the immunoSEQ multiplex PCR assay was applied. The table comes from immuneACCESS by way of TCRdb, which keeps in-frame sequences with V and J called. Part of the clones is missing from these tables; in studies checked, under half for an unresolved V gene and the rest for unknown reasons. Counted in this sample were approximately 300,000 clones; 90% of them appeared once. 2.6% of the sample goes to the ten largest clones. Sequenced: PBMCs or T cells enriched from blood (not recorded which). These receptors were collected from a man aged 55 to 70 who had recovered from COVID-19.

This sequence joins TRBV11-3 and TRBJ2-5; no firm D call. Germline V gene sequence: CDR1 SGHNT, CDR2 YENEEA. V was trimmed by 1 base and J by 4 bases, leaving 7 bases between them. This CDR3 contains 13 residues. This CDR3 reads CASSLGGLETQYF. CDR3 bases: TGTGCCAGCAGCTTAGGAGGTTTAGAGACCCAGTACTTC. Variable domain in full (rest from reference TRBV11-3 and TRBJ2-5): EAGVVQSPRYKIIEKKQPVAFWCNPISGHNTLYWYLQNLGQGPELLIRYENEEAVDDSQLPKDRFSAERLKGVDSTLKIQPAELGDSAVYLCASSLGGLETQYFGPGTRLLVL.

CDR3 loop: CASSVEETGFNEKLFF. The CDR3 nucleotides are TGTGCCAGCAGCGTAGAGGAGACAGGGTTTAATGAAAAACTGTTTTTT. The gene calls are TRBV9 and TRBJ1-4; 7 nucleotides match TRBD1. The CDR3 is 16 residues long. Per the germline V gene, CDR1 is SGDLS and CDR2 is YYNGEE. V trimming: 0 bases; J trimming: 4 bases; junction bases outside the gene matches: 6.

The chain links TRBV5-1 to TRBJ2-2; perhaps TRBD2 as D (7 bases). The CDR3 covers 17 residues. CDR1 and CDR2 from the germline V gene are SGHRS and YFSETQ. The V end lost 2 bases, the J end lost 0 bases, and 14 bases lay between the germline ends. The CDR3 region has the DNA TGCGCCAGCAGCTTAGGGGGAGGGAACTCGAACACCGGGGAGCTGTTTTTT. It is translated as CASSLGGGNSNTGELFF.

The CDR3 DNA sequence: TGTGCCAGCAGTATTAGGACTAGCAGTATCACAGATACGCAGTATTTT. This translates into CASSIRTSSITDTQYF. This rearrangement joins TRBV7-9 to TRBJ2-3; TRBD2 aligns across 8 bases. The CDR3 spans 16 residues. V gave up 6 bases and J gave up 2 bases; unmatched junction bases: 10. CDR1 SEHNR and CDR2 FQNEAQ come from the germline V gene (reference sequence).

To note about this clone: The germline gene is not matched at one end of the junction; a read error may be the cause. The chain uses TRBV19 and TRBJ2-2; TRBD2 aligns across 10 bases. Looked up from germline, CDR1 is LNHDA and CDR2 is SQIVND (reference sequence). The length of the CDR3 is 14 residues. The CDR3, as DNA: TGTGCCAGTAGAATAGCGGGAGGCGGCGGGGAGCTGTTTTTT. Translated: CASRIAGGGGELFF.

The rearrangement uses TRBV5-6 and TRBJ1-5, with a weak D call TRBD1 (5 bases). The CDR3 extends over 15 amino acids. From germline, CDR1 is SGHDT and CDR2 YYEEEE. V lost 4 bases, J lost 0 bases, and 11 bases lay in between. CDR3 in amino acids: CASSQRGSSNQPQHF. The CDR3 coding sequence is TGTGCCAGCAGCCAAAGGGGCAGTAGCAATCAGCCCCAGCATTTT.

The rearrangement uses TRBV29-1 and TRBJ1-1, with 7 bases matching TRBD1. The germline CDR1 and CDR2 sequences are SQVTM and ANQGSEA. This CDR3 spans 10 amino acids. V shed 6 bases and J 10 bases; nucleotides not matched to a gene: 5. In DNA form, the CDR3 reads TGCAGCGTATCACAGGGGTCAGCTTTCTTT. It codes for CSVSQGSAFF.

The V and J genes are TRBV16 and TRBJ1-1; tentatively, D is TRBD1 (5 bases). This CDR3 has 14 residues. V lost 0 bases and J lost 1, with 6 bases in between. CDR1 is KGHSY, CDR2 FQNENV, per germline. The DNA of the CDR3 is TGTGCCAGCAGCCAATCCACAGGGAACACTGAAGCTTTCTTT. It is translated as CASSQSTGNTEAFF.

This rearrangement joins TRBV6-5 to TRBJ2-7; D remains ambiguous. Germline loops: CDR1 MNHEY, CDR2 SVGAGI. This CDR3 region has 10 residues. V was pared by 7 bases and J by 3 bases, with 4 bases between. The CDR3 DNA is TGTGCCAGCAATAGCTACGAGCAGTACTTC. Protein sequence: CASNSYEQYF.

V and J are TRBV3-1 (or the pseudogene TRBV3-2) and TRBJ1-1; D not certain. CDR3 length: 12 residues. V lost 4 bases to trimming and J lost 2 bases, with 5 bases between them. Germline V lookup: CDR1 LGHDT, CDR2 YNNKEL (reference sequence). This CDR3 is CASSLINTEAFF. The CDR3 nucleotides read TGTGCCAGCAGCCTAATCAACACTGAAGCTTTCTTT.

This clone was recorded once. J is TRBJ2-1 and V is TRBV7-6, with unresolved D. Germline V CDR1 and CDR2: SGHVS, FNYEAQ. The length of the CDR3 is 15 residues. The V gene lost 2 bases and the J gene lost 0 bases, with 8 bases spanning the gap. CDR3 region: CASSLRVSSYNEQFF. The DNA of the CDR3 is TGTGCCAGCAGCTTACGGGTGAGCTCCTACAATGAGCAGTTCTTC.

The chain has TRBV4-2 and TRBJ2-5; 8 bases are a match to TRBD2. Per the germline V gene, CDR1 is LGHNA and CDR2 is YNFKEQ. J was trimmed by 5 bases and V by 0 bases; bases with no gene match: 26. The CDR3 extends over 22 amino acids. CDR3 nucleotides: TGTGCCAGCAGCCAAGAATTGTTCACTAGCGGTTTCAGAGAAACTTCTTGGGAGACCCAGTACTTC. Protein sequence: CASSQELFTSGFRETSWETQYF.

The chain uses TRBV5-1 and TRBJ2-7, with D possibly TRBD2 on 5 matching bases. V lost 0 bases and J 2 bases, leaving 12 bases between the germline ends. From germline, CDR1 is SGHRS and CDR2 YFSETQ. This CDR3 region has 15 residues. CDR3 in amino acids: CASSLDRGAAYEQYF. The CDR3 DNA reads TGCGCCAGCAGCTTGGATCGGGGAGCGGCCTACGAGCAGTACTTC.

This chain joins TRBV4-3 and TRBJ2-1, with TRBD1 matching over 10 bases. Germline V gene lookup returns CDR1 LGHNA and CDR2 YSLEER. There are 17 residues in the CDR3. J was trimmed by 2 bases and V by 1 base; bases with no gene match: 5. The CDR3 DNA reads TGCGCCAGCAGCCAAGGTCAGGGACAGGGGCCCTACAATGAGCAGTTCTTC. Translation gives CASSQGQGQGPYNEQFF.

The table lists this clone with a count of one. The chain carries TRBV19 and TRBJ1-1; no clear D gene. This CDR3 is built from 13 residues. V lost 7 bases, J lost 8 bases, and 17 bases lay in between. Germline CDR1 LNHDA, CDR2 SQIVND (reference sequence). CDR3 sequence (DNA): TGTGCCAGTATAGTATCTGGAACAGACGAAGCTTTCTTT. This translates into CASIVSGTDEAFF.

This chain uses TRBV18 with TRBJ2-5; D not resolved. The CDR3 has 15 residues. CDR1 is KGHSH and CDR2 is LQKENI in the germline V gene. V shed 1 base and J shed 5 bases, with 14 bases lying between them. The CDR3 nucleotides read TGTGCCAGCTCACCACTCAACAGTCCTCGTGAGACCCAGTACTTC. It yields the protein CASSPLNSPRETQYF.

This rearrangement joins TRBV12-3 or TRBV12-4 to TRBJ1-1; TRBD1 might be the D (5 bases). V was cut by 5 bases and J by 7 bases, with 14 bases left in between. This CDR3 is 13 amino acids long. This chain's CDR3 is CASSPSGGREAFF. In DNA, the CDR3 is TGTGCCAGCAGTCCATCGGGGGGACGTGAAGCTTTCTTT.

The chain joins TRBV5-8 to TRBJ2-1, with 13 nucleotides matching TRBD2. This CDR3 is 15 amino acids long. The V and J ends lost 4 bases and 8 bases, in that order; junction bases with no gene match: 6. Germline lookup yields CDR1 SGHTS and CDR2 YDEGEE. The CDR3 sequence: CASSAGTSGVDEQFF. CDR3 bases: TGTGCCAGCAGCGCCGGGACTAGCGGGGTCGATGAGCAGTTCTTC.

Only one count was recorded for this clone. The gene calls are TRBV5-1 and TRBJ1-1; 9 positions agree with TRBD1. With 5 bases clipped from V and 2 bases from J, the junction kept 13 bases outside the gene matches. Germline values: CDR1 SGHRS, CDR2 YFSETQ. The CDR3 sequence is 17 residues long. CDR3 sequence reads: CASRPDRGGVINTEAFF. CDR3 DNA sequence: TGCGCCAGCAGGCCCGACAGGGGGGGGGTTATAAACACTGAAGCTTTCTTT.